This TCR beta chain was captured by sequencing in a study of cytomegalovirus exposure and HLA in healthy donors. General study findings and limits: With further analysis later on, most CMV-associated TCR beta chains appeared HLA-restricted.

As for this clone: Antigen unknown.

J lost 6 bases, V lost 5 bases, and 5 bases had no gene match. The CDR3 is 14 amino acids. In germline, CDR1 is MNHEY, CDR2 SVGAGI. PCR primers comprised 60 Vbeta and 13 Jbeta primers. Assay: immunoSEQ multiplex PCR; the TCRdb copy retains only in-frame clones and omits some. The sample holds about 130,000 clones, roughly 77% seen once. Sequenced input: PBMCs. This receptor was obtained from a man between 25 and 39 years old in good health and CMV-seronegative. The chain combines TRBV6-5 with TRBJ2-7; 12 bases line up with TRBD2. CDR3 amino acids: CASSRLAGALEQYF. The DNA for the CDR3 is TGTGCCAGCAGTAGACTAGCGGGAGCCCTCGAGCAGTACTTC.